This T cell receptor (beta chain) derives from a study of T cells in Graves' hyperthyroidism and ophthalmopathy. Amplification targeted TCR beta CDR3 regions from RNA transcripts. When the TCR CDR3 underwent first-round RT-PCR, the HTBI primer set was used. Each CDR3 protein gets one entry after TCRdb re-called the multiplex PCR reads with MiXCR. The sample consists of about 320,000 distinct CDR3 sequences, 16% of them appearing once. The ends were cut back, 5 bases at V and 0 bases at J, with 14 bases in the middle. CDR1 is SEHNR and CDR2 is FQNEAQ in the germline V gene (reference sequence). There are 16 residues in the CDR3.

This TCR was sampled from a young man with Graves' hyperthyroidism. The sequenced sample was blood. The V gene is TRBV7-9, the J gene TRBJ2-1, with D possibly matching TRBD2 (5 bases). The CDR3 loop reads CASSPPPGYSYNEQFF. The CDR3 region has the DNA TGTGCCAGCAGCCCCCCGCCGGGATACTCCTACAATGAGCAGTTCTTC.